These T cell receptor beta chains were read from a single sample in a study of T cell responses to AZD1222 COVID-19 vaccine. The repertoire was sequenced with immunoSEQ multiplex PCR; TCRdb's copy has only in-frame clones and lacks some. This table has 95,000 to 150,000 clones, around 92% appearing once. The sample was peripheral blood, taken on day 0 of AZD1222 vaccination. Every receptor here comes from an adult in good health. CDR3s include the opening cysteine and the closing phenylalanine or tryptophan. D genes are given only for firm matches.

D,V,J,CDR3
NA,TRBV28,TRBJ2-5,CASSVGGRQETQYF
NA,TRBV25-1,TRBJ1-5,CASSDKRGVYSNQPQHF
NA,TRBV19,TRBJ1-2,CASSILANYGYTF
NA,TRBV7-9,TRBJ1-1,CASSLGSGAQNTEAFF
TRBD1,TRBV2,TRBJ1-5,CASSRQGQNQPQHF
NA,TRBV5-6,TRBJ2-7,CASSLGPPGRSWLQYF
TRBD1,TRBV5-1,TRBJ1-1,CASSLEQGITEAFF
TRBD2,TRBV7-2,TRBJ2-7,CASSWGLAGNEQYF
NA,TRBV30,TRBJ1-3,CAWTPQGLGGSGNTIYF
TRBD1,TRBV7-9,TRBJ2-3,CASSLDRATIRGQYF
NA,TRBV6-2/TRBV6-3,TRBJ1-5,CASSYVHSNQPQHF
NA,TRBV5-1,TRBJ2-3,CASSLGRIRDTQYF
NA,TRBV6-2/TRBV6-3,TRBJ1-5,CASSPRGYNQPQHF
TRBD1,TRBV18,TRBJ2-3,CASSPPPRGSTDTQYF
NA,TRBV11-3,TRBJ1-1,CASSLDGVSNTEAFF